This T cell receptor beta chain was captured in a study of blood T cells in healthy people across ages. Study results and caveats: Long-lived donors had more naive CD4+ cells and higher diversity than aged donors. Significant beta diversity loss was already apparent by age roughly 44, declining roughly linearly.

For the second PCR, which ran for roughly 7 to 11 cycles, a sample-barcoded 5' primer and a J-beta primer mix were used. TCRdb itself ran the 5' RACE reads through MiXCR, one entry per CDR3 protein. The table records about 930,000 distinct CDR3 sequences, about 28% of them present only once. This clonotype was counted between two and nine times. Antigen specificity is unknown. CDR1 is PRHDT and CDR2 is FYEKMQ in the germline V gene (reference sequence). CDR3 length: 13 amino acids. Trimming took 7 bases from V and 5 from J, leaving 14 bases between them. The data also belong to a second study, concerning T cells of mothers and their children.

The chain links TRBV13 to TRBJ1-2; D uncertain. Sequencing used blood. This receptor was identified in a woman in her thirties or forties in good health. The CDR3 loop is CASKGLYPYGYTF. DNA of the CDR3: TGTGCCAGCAAGGGCCTTTACCCTTATGGCTACACCTTC. The whole variable domain, remainder taken from reference TRBV13 and TRBJ1-2, is AAGVIQSPRHLIKEKRETATLKCYPIPRHDTVYWYQQGPGQDPQFLISFYEKMQSDKGSIPDRFSAQQFSDYHSELNMSSLELGDSALYFCASKGLYPYGYTFGSGTRLTVV.